In this sample, the clone carrying this T cell receptor beta chain turned up many times. The antigen remains undetermined. Per germline, CDR1 MNHNS and CDR2 SASEGT. This CDR3 contains 15 residues. The V gene end was trimmed by 8 bases and the J gene end by 2 bases; junction bases not matched to a gene: 6. The data were taken from a study of T cell repertoires in cytomegalovirus infection. MiXCR, applied by TCRdb to the reads, yields one record per CDR3 protein. The repertoire holds about 310,000 distinct CDR3 sequences, with just under 25% as singletons. This material consisted of cultured PBMCs, taken from culture after CMV antigen stimulation. J is TRBJ2-4 and V is TRBV6-1; 10 bases match TRBD2. The source of this sequence is a human donor in good health (CMV status not recorded). Some clones in this sample may be carry-over from other donors' samples. CDR3 in amino acids: CASSELAGTKNIQYF. In DNA, the CDR3 is TGTGCCAGCTCAGAACTAGCGGGAACCAAAAACATTCAGTACTTC.